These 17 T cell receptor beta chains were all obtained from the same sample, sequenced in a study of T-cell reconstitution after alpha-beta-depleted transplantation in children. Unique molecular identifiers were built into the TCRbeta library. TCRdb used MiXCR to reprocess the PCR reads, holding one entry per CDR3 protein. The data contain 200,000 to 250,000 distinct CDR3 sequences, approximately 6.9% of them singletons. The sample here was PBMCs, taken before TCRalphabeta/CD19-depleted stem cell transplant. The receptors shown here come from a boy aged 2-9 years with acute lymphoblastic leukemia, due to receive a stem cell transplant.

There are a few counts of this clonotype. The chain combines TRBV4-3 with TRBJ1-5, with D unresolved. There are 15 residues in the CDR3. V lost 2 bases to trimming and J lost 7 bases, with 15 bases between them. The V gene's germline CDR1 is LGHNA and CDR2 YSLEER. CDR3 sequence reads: CASSQSVGSGQPQHF. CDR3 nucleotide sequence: TGCGCCAGCAGCCAATCTGTGGGGAGCGGCCAGCCCCAGCATTTT.

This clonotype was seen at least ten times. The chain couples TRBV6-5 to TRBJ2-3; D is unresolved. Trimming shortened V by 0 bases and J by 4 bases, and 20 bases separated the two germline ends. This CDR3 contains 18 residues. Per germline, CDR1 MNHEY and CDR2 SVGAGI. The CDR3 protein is CASSYSSMRPDPPDTQYF. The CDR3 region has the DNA TGTGCCAGCAGTTACTCGAGTATGAGGCCCGATCCCCCAGATACGCAGTATTTT.

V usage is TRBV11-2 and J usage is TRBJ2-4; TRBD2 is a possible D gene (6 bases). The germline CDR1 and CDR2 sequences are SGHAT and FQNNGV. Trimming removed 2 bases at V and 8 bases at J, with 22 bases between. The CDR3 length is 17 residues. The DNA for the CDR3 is TGTGCCAGCAGCTTATTCCCCCTGTCGCGGGATCGGGACATTCAGTACTTC. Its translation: CASSLFPLSRDRDIQYF.

The CDR3 coding sequence is TGCAGTGCGAGAAAACAGACCACGAACAAGCAAGCTTTCTTT. Encoded protein: CSARKQTTNKQAFF. The V gene is TRBV20-1, the J gene TRBJ1-1; no reliable D call. Trimming took off 6 bases at V and 9 bases at J, with 23 bases between the two ends. The V gene's germline CDR1 is DFQATT and CDR2 SNEGSKA (reference sequence). This CDR3 spans 14 amino acids.

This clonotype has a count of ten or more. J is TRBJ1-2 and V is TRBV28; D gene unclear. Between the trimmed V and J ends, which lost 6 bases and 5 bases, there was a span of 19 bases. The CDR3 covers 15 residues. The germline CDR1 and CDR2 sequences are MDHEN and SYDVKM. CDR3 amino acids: CASSLEASGLYGYTF. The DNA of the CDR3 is TGTGCCAGCAGCCTGGAAGCTTCGGGGTTATATGGCTACACCTTC.

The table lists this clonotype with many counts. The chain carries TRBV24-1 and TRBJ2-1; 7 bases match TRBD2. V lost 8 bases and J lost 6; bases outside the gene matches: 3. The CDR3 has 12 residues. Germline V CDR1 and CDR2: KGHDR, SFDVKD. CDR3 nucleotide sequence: TGTGCCACCACTAGCGGAGCCAATGAGCAGTTCTTC. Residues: CATTSGANEQFF.

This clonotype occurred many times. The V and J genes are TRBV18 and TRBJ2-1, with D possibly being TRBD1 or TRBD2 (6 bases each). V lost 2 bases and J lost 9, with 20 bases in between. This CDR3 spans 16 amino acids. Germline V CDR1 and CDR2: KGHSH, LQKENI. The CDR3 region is CASSPTGGADLGEQFF. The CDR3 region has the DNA TGTGCCAGCTCACCAACCGGGGGCGCAGATCTGGGTGAGCAGTTCTTC.

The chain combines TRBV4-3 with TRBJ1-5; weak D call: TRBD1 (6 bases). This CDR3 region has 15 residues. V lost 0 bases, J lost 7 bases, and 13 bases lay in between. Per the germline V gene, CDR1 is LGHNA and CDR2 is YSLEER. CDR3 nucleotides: TGCGCCAGCAGCCAAGATAATTCGGGGGGCCAGCCCCAGCATTTT. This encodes CASSQDNSGGQPQHF.

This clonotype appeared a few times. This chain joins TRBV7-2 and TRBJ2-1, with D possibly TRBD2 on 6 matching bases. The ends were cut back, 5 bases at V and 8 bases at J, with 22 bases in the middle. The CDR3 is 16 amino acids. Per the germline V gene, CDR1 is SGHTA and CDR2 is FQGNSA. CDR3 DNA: TGTGCCAGCAGCCTTTCTGGGAGGCCCCCGATGGATGAGCAGTTCTTC. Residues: CASSLSGRPPMDEQFF. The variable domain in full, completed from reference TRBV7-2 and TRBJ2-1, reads GAGVSQSPSNKVTEKGKDVELRCDPISGHTALYWYRQSLGQGLEFLIYFQGNSAPDKSGLPSDRFSAERTGGSVSTLTIQRTQQEDSAVYLCASSLSGRPPMDEQFFGPGTRLTVL.

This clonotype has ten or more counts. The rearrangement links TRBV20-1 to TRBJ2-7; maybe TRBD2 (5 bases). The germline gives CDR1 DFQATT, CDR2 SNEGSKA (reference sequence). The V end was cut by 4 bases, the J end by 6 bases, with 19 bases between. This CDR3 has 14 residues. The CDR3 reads CSAIKGALSSEQYF. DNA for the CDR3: TGCAGTGCTATCAAGGGAGCCCTAAGTAGCGAGCAGTACTTC.

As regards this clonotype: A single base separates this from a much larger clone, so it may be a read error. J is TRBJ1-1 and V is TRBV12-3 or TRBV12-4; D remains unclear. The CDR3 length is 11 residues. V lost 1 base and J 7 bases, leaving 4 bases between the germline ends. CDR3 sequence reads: CASSLVSEAFF. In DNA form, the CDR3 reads TGTGCCAGCAGTTTAGTGAGTGAAGCTTTCTTT.

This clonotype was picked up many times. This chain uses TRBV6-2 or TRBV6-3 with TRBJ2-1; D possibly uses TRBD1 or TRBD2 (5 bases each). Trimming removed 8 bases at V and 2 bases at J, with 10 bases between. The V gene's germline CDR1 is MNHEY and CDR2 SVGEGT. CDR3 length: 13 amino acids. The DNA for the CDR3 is TGTGCCAGCGGGGGAACTCCCTACAATGAGCAGTTCTTC. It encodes CASGGTPYNEQFF.

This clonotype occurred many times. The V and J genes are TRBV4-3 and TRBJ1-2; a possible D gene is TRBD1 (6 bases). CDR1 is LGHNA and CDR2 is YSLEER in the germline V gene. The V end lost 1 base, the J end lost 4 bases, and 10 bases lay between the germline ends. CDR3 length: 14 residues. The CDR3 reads CASSQGDTGYGYTF. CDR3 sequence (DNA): TGCGCCAGCAGCCAAGGGGACACCGGCTATGGCTACACCTTC.

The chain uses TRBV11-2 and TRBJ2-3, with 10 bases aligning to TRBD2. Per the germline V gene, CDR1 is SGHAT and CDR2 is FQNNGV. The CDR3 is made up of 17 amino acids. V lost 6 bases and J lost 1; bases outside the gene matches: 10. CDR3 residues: CASRQKGGLAGTDTQYF. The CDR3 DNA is TGTGCCAGCAGACAAAAAGGTGGACTAGCGGGCACAGATACGCAGTATTTT.

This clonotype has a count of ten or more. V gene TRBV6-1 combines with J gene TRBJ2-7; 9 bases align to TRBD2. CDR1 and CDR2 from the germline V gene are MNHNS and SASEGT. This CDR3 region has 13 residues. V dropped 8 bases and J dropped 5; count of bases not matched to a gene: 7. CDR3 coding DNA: TGTGCCAGCCGCGGGAGGGGAAGCGACGAGCAGTACTTC. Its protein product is CASRGRGSDEQYF.

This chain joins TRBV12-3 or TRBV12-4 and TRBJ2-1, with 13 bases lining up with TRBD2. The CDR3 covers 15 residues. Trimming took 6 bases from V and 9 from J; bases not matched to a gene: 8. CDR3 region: CASRLLAGGPGEQFF. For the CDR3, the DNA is TGTGCCAGCAGACTACTAGCGGGAGGGCCTGGTGAGCAGTTCTTC.

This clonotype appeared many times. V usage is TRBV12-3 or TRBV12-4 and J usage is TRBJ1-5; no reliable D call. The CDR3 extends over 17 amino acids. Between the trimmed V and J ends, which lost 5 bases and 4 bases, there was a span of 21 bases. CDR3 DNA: TGTGCCAGCAGTCTATACAAAGACTTGGGCCTTAATCAGCCCCAGCATTTT. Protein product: CASSLYKDLGLNQPQHF.